This TCR beta chain appears in the sequencing data of a study of blood T cells in healthy people across ages. Study-level findings and limits: Long-lived donors carried more naive CD4+ cells and greater diversity than aged donors. Investigators treated diversity estimates from one million T cells as underestimates. Changes in expanded clonotypes were possibly confounded, as the CMV status of donors was unknown.

The germline gives CDR1 MNHEY, CDR2 SMNVEV (reference sequence). The CDR3 is 14 residues long. V lost 5 bases, J lost 1 base, and 11 bases lay in between. With respect to this clonotype: Its antigen is as yet unknown.

A second PCR, run for roughly 7 to 12 cycles, used a sample-barcoded 5' primer plus a J-beta primer mix. Per-sample output comprised a minimum of 2.5 million paired-end reads containing CDR3. TCRdb re-analysed the 5' RACE reads in MiXCR, keeping a single row per CDR3 protein. The sample lists over 600,000 distinct CDR3 sequences, roughly 56% seen once, with 20% to 30% in the top ten. The source material was blood. The gene calls are TRBV27 and TRBJ2-5; D might be TRBD1 (6 bases). The TCR comes from a middle-aged man in good health. The CDR3 DNA reads TGTGCCAGCAGTAAACAGGGAATCCAAGAGACCCAGTACTTC. Its translation is CASSKQGIQETQYF.